This paragraph covers one T cell receptor (beta chain) sequence. The data are from a study of T cell responses to AZD1222 COVID-19 vaccine. Sequencing used immunoSEQ multiplex PCR; TCRdb keeps in-frame clones, though not all of them. The data contain some 200,000 clones, about 92% of them singletons. The sequence derives from an adult in good health. Source: peripheral blood, taken on day 0 of MenACWY control vaccination.

The chain's CDR3 is CASSRDGYSNQPQHF. Here the CDR3 DNA reads TGTGCCAGCAGCCGGGACGGATATAGCAATCAGCCCCAGCATTTT. The chain uses TRBV9 and TRBJ1-5; possible D gene TRBD1, 5 bases. The germline gives CDR1 SGDLS, CDR2 YYNGEE. The CDR3 contains 15 residues. Trimming took off 4 bases at V and 0 bases at J, with 11 bases between the two ends.